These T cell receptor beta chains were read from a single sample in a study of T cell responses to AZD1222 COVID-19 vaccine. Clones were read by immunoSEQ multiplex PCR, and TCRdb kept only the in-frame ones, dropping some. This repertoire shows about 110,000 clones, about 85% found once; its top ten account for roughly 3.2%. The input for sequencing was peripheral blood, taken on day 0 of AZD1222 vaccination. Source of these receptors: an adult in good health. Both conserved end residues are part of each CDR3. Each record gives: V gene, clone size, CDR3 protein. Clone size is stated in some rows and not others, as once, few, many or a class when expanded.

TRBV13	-	CASSLGASNEKLFF
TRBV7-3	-	CASSLTGGREQFF
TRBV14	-	CASSQEWRDTQYF
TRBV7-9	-	CASSLGGGSNEKLFF
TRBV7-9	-	CASSPTSPEAFF
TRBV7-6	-	CASSSISWAEETQYF
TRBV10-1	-	CASENRGRKTQYF
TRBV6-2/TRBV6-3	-	CASSDRDRGPSGNTIYF
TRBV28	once	CASSLPYSDTNEKLFF
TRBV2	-	CASRPGTGGNQPQHF
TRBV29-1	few	CSVLTGPGNTIYF
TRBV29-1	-	CSVVSENTEAFF
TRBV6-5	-	CASRGQGSTGELFF
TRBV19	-	CASSRTENQPQHF
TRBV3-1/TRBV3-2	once	CASSQDLREEKLFF
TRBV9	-	CASSSSRGDSTPYEQYF
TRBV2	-	CASSERGNAHYGYTF
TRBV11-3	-	CASSYGQGDWINNEQFF
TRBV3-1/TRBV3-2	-	CASSQVSGEQPQHF
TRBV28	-	CATRFGRNPTGELFF
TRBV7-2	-	CASSPPGLLRGYTF
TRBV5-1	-	CASSPPPQGAGGANVLTF
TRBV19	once	CASNDRDRGYEKLFF
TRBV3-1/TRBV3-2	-	CASSQDLGQGIEQYF
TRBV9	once	CASSVGGEDIYEQYF
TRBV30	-	CARTDRGFSWGYTF
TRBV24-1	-	CATSPINTGELFF
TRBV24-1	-	CATFSRPRSYEQYF
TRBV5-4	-	CASSPGTTQGNEQFF
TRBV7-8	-	CASSLQRGGYEQYF
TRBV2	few	CASSEVEQYF
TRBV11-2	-	CASSPVKGFGNTEAFF
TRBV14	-	CASSPNRNTIYF
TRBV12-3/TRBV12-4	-	CASTPGYTEAFF
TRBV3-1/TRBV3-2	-	CASSARGGLAGPLNEQFF